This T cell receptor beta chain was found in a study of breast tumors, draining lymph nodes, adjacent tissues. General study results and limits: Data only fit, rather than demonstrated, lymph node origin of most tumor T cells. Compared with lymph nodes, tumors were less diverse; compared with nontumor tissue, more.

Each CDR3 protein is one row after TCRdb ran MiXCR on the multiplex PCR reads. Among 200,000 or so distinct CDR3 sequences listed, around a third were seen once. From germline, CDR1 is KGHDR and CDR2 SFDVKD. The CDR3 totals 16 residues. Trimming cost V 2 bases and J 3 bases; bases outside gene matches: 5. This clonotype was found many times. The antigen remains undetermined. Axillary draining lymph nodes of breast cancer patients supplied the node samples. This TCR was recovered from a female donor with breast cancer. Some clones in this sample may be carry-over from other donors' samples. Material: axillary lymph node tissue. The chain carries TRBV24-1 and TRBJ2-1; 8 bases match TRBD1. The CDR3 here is CATSDSGQGLYNEQFF. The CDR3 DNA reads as TGTGCCACCAGTGATTCAGGACAGGGTCTCTACAATGAGCAGTTCTTC.